This T cell receptor (beta chain) was recovered during a study of cytomegalovirus exposure and HLA in healthy donors. As for the study in general: Per a later analysis, the roughly 670 first-cohort and about 120 validation repertoires shared one platform. General study findings and limits: That first-cohort TCR clusters tended to co-occur in the 130 or so validation repertoires was found in a later analysis. It was approximately 160 TCR beta chains that were listed as cytomegalovirus-associated.

Assay used: immunoSEQ multiplex PCR; TCRdb lists only in-frame clones, some missing. The table lists fewer than 140,000 clones, about 87% of them singletons. This clone was detected only a few times. Its antigen remains unknown. Trimming stripped 5 bases from V and 1 base from J, with 20 bases between. The CDR3 sequence is 17 residues long. CDR1 and CDR2 (germline): SGHVS, FQNEAQ. J is TRBJ2-5 and V is TRBV7-8; tentative D call: TRBD2 (6 bases). This TCR was sampled from a woman aged 18-29 years in good health and CMV-seropositive. Sequencing was carried out using PBMCs. The CDR3 sequence is CASSPLAPGVGQETQYF. The CDR3 bases are TGTGCCAGCAGCCCACTAGCCCCGGGGGTGGGCCAAGAGACCCAGTACTTC.